A selection of T cell receptor beta chains follows, all from one sample in a study of T cell responses to AZD1222 COVID-19 vaccine. Generated by immunoSEQ multiplex PCR, the TCRdb table keeps only in-frame clones and is missing some. The repertoire consists of 150,000 to 200,000 clones, with 85% to 90% occurring once and the leading ten covering more than 4%. The sample here was peripheral blood, taken 28 days after the second dose of the MenACWY control vaccine. The receptors shown here come from an adult who received the MenACWY meningococcal vaccine as a control. Each CDR3 is given with its conserved first and last residue. Where a row states a size, it is once, few, many or the class of an expanded clone; other rows omit it.

j_call,clone_size,v_call,cdr3_aa
TRBJ2-5,once,TRBV18,CASSPPGLAYQETQYF
TRBJ2-1,NA,TRBV10-2,CASKGLAGAYNEQFF
TRBJ1-2,NA,TRBV27,CASSQSGIYGYTF
TRBJ2-2,NA,TRBV12-3/TRBV12-4,CASSDLNTGELFF
TRBJ1-6,NA,TRBV27,CASRDRGYSPLHF
TRBJ2-1,once,TRBV11-3,CASSLNGRDPYNEQFF
TRBJ1-1,NA,TRBV5-1,CASSLVGNENTEAFF
TRBJ1-1,NA,TRBV4-3,CASSWTEGDTEAFF
TRBJ1-3,once,TRBV21-1,CASSPRSENTIYF
TRBJ1-2,NA,TRBV20-1,CSASPRLRYTF
TRBJ2-2,once,TRBV27,CASSFTSGATGELFF
TRBJ2-5,NA,TRBV24-1,CATSNSGSAKETQYF
TRBJ2-5,NA,TRBV5-1,CASSLEDIETQYF
TRBJ2-1,NA,TRBV19,CASSLSGTSNINEQFF
TRBJ1-1,NA,TRBV28,CASERTEAFF